This TCR beta chain was recorded in a study of cytomegalovirus exposure and HLA in healthy donors. Study-level information: The Caucasian-associated ancestry cluster held around 81% of roughly 400 genotyped donors.

The germline V gene has CDR1 SGDLS and CDR2 YYNGEE. Trimming took off 4 bases at V and 4 bases at J, with 14 bases between the two ends. The CDR3 consists of 14 residues. It was with 60 Vbeta and 13 Jbeta primers that the PCR ran. Data came from immunoSEQ multiplex PCR; TCRdb stores just in-frame clones and leaves some out. The repertoire holds more than 90,000 clones, with about 80% as singletons. As to this clone: Antigen: not known.

Study-wide results and limits: One variant, a missense change in DCLRE1C, was linked in a later analysis to TCR beta V- and J-gene trimming. Altogether, 150 to 200 TCR beta chains were recorded as cytomegalovirus-associated. The authors confirmed in vitro that a few CMV-associated chains were specific for CMV antigens.

The chain recombines TRBV9 with TRBJ2-5; D gene unclear. The TCR sequence derives from a man in his forties or fifties in good health and CMV-seronegative. The sample taken for sequencing was PBMCs. The CDR3 reads CASSPSTLIETQYF. Here the CDR3 DNA reads TGTGCCAGCAGCCCCTCAACTCTCATAGAGACCCAGTACTTC. The entire variable domain, with the rest obtained from reference TRBV9 and TRBJ2-5, is as follows: DSGVTQTPKHLITATGQRVTLRCSPRSGDLSVYWYQQSLDQGLQFLIQYYNGEERAKGNILERFSAQQFPDLHSELNLSSLELGDSALYFCASSPSTLIETQYFGPGTRLLVL.